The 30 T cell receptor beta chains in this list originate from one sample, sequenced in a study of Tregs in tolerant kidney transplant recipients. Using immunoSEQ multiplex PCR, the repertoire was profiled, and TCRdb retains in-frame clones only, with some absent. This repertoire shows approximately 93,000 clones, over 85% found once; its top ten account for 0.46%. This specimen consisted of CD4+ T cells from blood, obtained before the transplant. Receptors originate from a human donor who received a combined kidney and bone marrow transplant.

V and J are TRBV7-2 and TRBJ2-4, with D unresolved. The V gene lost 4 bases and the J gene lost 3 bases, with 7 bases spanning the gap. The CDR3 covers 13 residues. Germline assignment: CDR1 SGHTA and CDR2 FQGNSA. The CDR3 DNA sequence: TGTGCCAGCAGCTCCTCTAGCAAAAACATTCAGTACTTC. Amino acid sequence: CASSSSSKNIQYF.

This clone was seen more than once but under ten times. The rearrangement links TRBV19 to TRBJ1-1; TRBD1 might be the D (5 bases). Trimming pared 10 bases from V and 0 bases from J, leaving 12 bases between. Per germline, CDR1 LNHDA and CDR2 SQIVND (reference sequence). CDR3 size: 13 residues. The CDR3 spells CATDTGVNTEAFF. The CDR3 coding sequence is TGTGCCACCGACACGGGGGTGAACACTGAAGCTTTCTTT.

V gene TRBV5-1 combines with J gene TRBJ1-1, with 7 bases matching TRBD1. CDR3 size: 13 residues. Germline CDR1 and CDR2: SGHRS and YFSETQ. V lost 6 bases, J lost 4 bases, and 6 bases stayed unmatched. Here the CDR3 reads CASKETGTTEAFF. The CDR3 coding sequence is TGCGCCAGCAAGGAGACAGGGACCACTGAAGCTTTCTTT.

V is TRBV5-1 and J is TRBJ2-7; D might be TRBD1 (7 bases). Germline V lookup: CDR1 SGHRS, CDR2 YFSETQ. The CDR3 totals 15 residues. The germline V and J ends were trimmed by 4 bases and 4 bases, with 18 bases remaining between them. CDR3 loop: CASSARQGGNYEQYF. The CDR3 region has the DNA TGCGCCAGCAGCGCGAGACAGGGCGGGAATTACGAGCAGTACTTC.

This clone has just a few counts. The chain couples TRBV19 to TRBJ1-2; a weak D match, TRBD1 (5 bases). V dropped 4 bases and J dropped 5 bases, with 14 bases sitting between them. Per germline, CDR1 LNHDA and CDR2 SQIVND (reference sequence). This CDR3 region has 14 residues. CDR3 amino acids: CASSTFDSLYGYTF. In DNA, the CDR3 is TGTGCCAGTAGTACCTTCGACAGTTTGTATGGCTACACCTTC. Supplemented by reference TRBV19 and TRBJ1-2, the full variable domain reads DGGITQSPKYLFRKEGQNVTLSCEQNLNHDAMYWYRQDPGQGLRLIYYSQIVNDFQKGDIAEGYSVSREKKESFPLTVTSAQKNPTAFYLCASSTFDSLYGYTFGSGTRLTVV.

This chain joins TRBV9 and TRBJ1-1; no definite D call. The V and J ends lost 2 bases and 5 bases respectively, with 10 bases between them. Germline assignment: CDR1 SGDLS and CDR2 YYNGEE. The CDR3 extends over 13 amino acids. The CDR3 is CASSVGSQTEAFF. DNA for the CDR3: TGTGCCAGCAGCGTTGGGAGTCAAACTGAAGCTTTCTTT.

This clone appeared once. CDR3 region: CASSFEGLGTEAFF. In DNA, the CDR3 is TGTGCCAGCAGCTTTGAGGGACTGGGCACTGAAGCTTTCTTT. The chain recombines TRBV7-9 with TRBJ1-1; D may be TRBD1 (5 bases). The CDR3 runs to 14 residues. Germline V gene data show CDR1 as SEHNR and CDR2 as FQNEAQ (reference sequence). Trimming shortened V by 3 bases and J by 4 bases, and 12 bases separated the two germline ends.

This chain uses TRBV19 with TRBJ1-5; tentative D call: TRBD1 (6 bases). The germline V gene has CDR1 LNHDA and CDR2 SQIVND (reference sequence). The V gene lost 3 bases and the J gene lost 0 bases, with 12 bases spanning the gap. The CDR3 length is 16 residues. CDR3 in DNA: TGTGCCAGTAGTATGCGGACAGCTAATAGCAATCAGCCCCAGCATTTT. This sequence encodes CASSMRTANSNQPQHF.

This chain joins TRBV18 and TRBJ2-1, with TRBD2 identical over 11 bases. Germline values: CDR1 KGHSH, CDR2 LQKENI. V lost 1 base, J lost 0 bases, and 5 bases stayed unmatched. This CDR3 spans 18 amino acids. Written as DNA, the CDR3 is TGTGCCAGCTCACCACTAGCGGGGGGGCCTAACTCCTACAATGAGCAGTTCTTC. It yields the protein CASSPLAGGPNSYNEQFF.

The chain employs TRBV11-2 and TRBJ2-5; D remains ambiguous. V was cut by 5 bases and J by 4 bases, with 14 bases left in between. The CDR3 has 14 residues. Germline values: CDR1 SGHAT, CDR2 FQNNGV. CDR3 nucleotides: TGTGCCAGCAGCCTAAATCCCGTCGGAGAGACCCAGTACTTC. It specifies CASSLNPVGETQYF.

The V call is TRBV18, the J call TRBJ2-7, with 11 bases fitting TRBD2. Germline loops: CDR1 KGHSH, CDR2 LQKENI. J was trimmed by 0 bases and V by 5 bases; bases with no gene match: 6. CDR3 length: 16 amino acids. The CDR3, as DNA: TGTGCCAGCTCATCGACTAGCGGGGTTAGCTCCTACGAGCAGTACTTC. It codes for CASSSTSGVSSYEQYF.

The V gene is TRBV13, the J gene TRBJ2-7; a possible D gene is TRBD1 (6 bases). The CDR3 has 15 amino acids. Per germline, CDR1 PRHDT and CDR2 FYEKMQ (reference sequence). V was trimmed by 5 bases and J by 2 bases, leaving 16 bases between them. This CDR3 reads CASSLPGRGPYEQYF. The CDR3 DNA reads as TGTGCCAGCAGCCTCCCGGGCAGGGGCCCCTACGAGCAGTACTTC.

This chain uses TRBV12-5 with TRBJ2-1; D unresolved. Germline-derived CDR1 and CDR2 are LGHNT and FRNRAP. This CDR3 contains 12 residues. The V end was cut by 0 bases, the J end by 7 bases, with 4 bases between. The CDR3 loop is CASGLVENEQFF. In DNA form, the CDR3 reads TGTGCTAGTGGTTTGGTAGAGAATGAGCAGTTCTTC.

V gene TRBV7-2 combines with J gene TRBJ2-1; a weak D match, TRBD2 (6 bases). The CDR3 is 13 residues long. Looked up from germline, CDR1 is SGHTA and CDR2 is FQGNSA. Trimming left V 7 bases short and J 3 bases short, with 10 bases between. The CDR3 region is CASNSGLYNEQFF. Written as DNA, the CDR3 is TGTGCCAGCAACTCGGGACTCTACAATGAGCAGTTCTTC.

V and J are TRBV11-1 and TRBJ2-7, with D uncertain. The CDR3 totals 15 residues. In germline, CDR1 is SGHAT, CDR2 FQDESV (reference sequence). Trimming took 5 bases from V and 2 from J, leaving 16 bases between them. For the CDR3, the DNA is TGTGCCAGCAGCCAGCCTTTCCAGCGTACCTACGAGCAGTACTTC. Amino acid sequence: CASSQPFQRTYEQYF.

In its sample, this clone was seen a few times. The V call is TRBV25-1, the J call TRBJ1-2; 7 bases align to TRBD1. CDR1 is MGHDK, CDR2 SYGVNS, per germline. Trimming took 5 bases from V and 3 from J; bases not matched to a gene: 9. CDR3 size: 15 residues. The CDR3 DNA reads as TGTGCCAGCAGTCCTAACCTCGGGACAGACTATGGCTACACCTTC. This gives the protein CASSPNLGTDYGYTF.

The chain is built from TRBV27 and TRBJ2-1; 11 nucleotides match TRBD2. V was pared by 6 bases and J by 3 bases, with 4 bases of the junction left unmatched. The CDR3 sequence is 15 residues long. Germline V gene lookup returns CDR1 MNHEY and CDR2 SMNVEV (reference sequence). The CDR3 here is CASRVLAGGYNEQFF. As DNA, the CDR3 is TGTGCCAGCAGAGTCCTAGCGGGGGGCTACAATGAGCAGTTCTTC.

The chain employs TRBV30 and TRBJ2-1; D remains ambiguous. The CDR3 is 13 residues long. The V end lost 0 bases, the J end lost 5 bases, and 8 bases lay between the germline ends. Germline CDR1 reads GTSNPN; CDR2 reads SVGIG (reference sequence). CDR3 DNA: TGTGCCTGGAGTGTACAGAGAGACAATGAGCAGTTCTTC. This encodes CAWSVQRDNEQFF.

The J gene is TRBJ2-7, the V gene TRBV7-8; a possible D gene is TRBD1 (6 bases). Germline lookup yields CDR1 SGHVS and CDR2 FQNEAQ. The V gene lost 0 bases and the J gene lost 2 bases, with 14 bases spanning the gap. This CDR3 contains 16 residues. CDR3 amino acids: CASSLASPGHPYEQYF. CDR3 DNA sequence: TGTGCCAGCAGCTTAGCGTCCCCGGGACACCCCTACGAGCAGTACTTC.

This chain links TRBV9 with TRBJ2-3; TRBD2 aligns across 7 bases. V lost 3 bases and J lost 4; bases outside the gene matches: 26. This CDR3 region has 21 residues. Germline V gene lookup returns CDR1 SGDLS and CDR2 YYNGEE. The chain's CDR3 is CASSGAGTMHGRFWVADTQYF. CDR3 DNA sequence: TGTGCCAGCAGCGGGGCTGGGACTATGCATGGCCGTTTCTGGGTGGCAGATACGCAGTATTTT. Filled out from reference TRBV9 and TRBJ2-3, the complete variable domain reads DSGVTQTPKHLITATGQRVTLRCSPRSGDLSVYWYQQSLDQGLQFLIQYYNGEERAKGNILERFSAQQFPDLHSELNLSSLELGDSALYFCASSGAGTMHGRFWVADTQYFGPGTRLTVL.

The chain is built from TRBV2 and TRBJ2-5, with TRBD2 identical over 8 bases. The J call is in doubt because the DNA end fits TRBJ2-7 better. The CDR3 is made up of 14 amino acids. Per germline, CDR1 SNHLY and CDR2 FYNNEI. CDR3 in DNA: TGTGCCAGCAGTGTTGCGGGGGGAGACCTCGAGCAGTACTTC. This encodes CASSVAGGDLEQYF.

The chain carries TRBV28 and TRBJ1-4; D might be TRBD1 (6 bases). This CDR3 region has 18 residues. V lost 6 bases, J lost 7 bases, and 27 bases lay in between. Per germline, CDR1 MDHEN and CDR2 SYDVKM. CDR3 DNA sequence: TGTGCCAGCAGACACACTACCCGGGACATTTACGTGAGTGAAAAACTGTTTTTT. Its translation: CASRHTTRDIYVSEKLFF.

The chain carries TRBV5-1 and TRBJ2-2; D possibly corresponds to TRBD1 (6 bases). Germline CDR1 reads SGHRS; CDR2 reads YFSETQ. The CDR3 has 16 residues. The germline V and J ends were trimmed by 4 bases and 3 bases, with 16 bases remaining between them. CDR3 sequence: CASSHSGTTDTGELFF. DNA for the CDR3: TGCGCCAGCAGCCACTCCGGGACAACGGACACCGGGGAGCTGTTTTTT.

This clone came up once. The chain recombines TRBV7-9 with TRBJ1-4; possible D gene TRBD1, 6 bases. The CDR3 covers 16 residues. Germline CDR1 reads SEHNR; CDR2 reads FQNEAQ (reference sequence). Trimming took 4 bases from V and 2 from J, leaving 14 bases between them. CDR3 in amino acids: CASSWVSGDTNEKLFF. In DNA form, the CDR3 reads TGTGCCAGCAGCTGGGTATCAGGGGATACTAATGAAAAACTGTTTTTT. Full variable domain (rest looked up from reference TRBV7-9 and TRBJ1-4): DTGVSQNPRHKITKRGQNVTFRCDPISEHNRLYWYRQTLGQGPEFLTYFQNEAQLEKSRLLSDRFSAERPKGSFSTLEIQRTEQGDSAMYLCASSWVSGDTNEKLFFGSGTQLSVL.

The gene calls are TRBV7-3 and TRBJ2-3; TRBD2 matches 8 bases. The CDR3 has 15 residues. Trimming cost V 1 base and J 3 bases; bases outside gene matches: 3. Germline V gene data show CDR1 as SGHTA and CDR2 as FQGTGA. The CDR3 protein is CASSLNGRVTDTQYF. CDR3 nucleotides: TGTGCCAGCAGCTTAAACGGGAGGGTTACAGATACGCAGTATTTT.

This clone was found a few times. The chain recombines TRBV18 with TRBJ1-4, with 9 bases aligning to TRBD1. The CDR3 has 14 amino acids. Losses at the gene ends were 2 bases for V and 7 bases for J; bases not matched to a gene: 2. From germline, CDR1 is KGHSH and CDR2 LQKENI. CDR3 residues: CASSPMTGGEKLFF. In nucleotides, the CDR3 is TGTGCCAGCTCACCAATGACAGGGGGTGAAAAACTGTTTTTT.

The CDR3 is CASSVGGALADTQYF. As DNA, the CDR3 is TGTGCCAGCAGCGTAGGTGGGGCCTTGGCAGATACGCAGTATTTT. V and J are TRBV9 and TRBJ2-3; weak D call: TRBD1 (5 bases). Germline V gene sequence: CDR1 SGDLS, CDR2 YYNGEE. V was shortened by 0 bases and J by 4 bases, with 12 bases between the two germline ends. This CDR3 is 15 amino acids long.

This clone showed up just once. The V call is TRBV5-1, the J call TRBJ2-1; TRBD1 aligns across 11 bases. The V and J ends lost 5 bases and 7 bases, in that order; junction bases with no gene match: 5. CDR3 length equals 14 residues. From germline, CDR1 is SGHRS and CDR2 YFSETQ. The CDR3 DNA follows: TGCGCCAGCAGGCCGGGGACAGGGGGAAATGAGCAGTTCTTC. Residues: CASRPGTGGNEQFF.

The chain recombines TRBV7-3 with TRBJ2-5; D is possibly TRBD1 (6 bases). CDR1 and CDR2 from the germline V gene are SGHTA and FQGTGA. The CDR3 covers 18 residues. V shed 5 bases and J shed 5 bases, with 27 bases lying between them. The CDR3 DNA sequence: TGTGCCAGCAGCCGAGGGGCCCCCACTAGAAACACAGGGGAGACCCAGTACTTC. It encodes CASSRGAPTRNTGETQYF.

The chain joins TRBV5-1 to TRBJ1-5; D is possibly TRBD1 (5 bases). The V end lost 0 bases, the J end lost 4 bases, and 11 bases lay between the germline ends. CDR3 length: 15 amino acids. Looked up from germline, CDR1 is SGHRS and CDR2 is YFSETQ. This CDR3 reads CASSLDSGKNQPQHF. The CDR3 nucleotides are TGCGCCAGCAGCTTGGACTCAGGGAAGAATCAGCCCCAGCATTTT.